A single TCR beta chain is shown here with its context. The antigen remains unidentified. Assay used: immunoSEQ multiplex PCR; TCRdb lists only in-frame clones, some missing. The table has approximately 130,000 clones, around nine tenths seen once. Germline V CDR1 and CDR2: SGHTA, FQGNSA. Trimming took 5 bases from V and 1 from J; bases not matched to a gene: 2. There are 13 residues in the CDR3. These data are taken from a study of T cell responses to AZD1222 COVID-19 vaccine. Findings of the study overall: In a largely white British group with more females than males, clonal diversity was possibly underestimated. Baseline seropositives among AZD1222 recipients totaled only five to seven.

The chain couples TRBV7-2 to TRBJ2-7; 7 positions agree with TRBD2. This TCR was recovered from an adult in good health. This specimen was peripheral blood, taken on day 0 of MenACWY control vaccination. The CDR3 loop is CASSAGVSYEQYF. In nucleotides, the CDR3 is TGTGCCAGCAGCGCGGGGGTATCCTACGAGCAGTACTTC.